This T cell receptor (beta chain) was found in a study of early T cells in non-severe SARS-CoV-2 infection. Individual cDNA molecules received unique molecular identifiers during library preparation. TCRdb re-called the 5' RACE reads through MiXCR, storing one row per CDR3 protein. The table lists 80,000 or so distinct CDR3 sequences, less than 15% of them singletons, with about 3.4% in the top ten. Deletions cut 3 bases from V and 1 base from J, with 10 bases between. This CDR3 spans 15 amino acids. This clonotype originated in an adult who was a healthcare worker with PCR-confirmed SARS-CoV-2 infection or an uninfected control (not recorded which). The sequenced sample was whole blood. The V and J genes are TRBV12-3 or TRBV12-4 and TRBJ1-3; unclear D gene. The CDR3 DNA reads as TGTGCCAGCAGTTTCGGGTTTGTTTCTGGAAACACCATATATTTT. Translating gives CASSFGFVSGNTIYF.